The T cell receptor (beta chain) described here comes from a study of PD-1 blockade in classical Hodgkin lymphoma. For the study at large: Patients in the cohort were put on intravenous nivolumab, 3 mg/kg every 2 weeks.

A remark on this clone: Its antigen is unknown.

Study outcomes and limitations: Complete responders matched newly diagnosed patients in baseline diversity.

Profiled with immunoSEQ multiplex PCR; TCRdb holds only in-frame clones, not every one. The sample lists about 36,000 clones, about 70% occurring once. Germline V gene lookup returns CDR1 SGHTA and CDR2 FQGNSA. This CDR3 has 13 amino acids. The J segment lost 3 bases and the V segment lost 6 bases, leaving 3 bases of the junction unmatched. Relapse was seen in all patients after autologous stem cell transplantation, and brentuximab vedotin exposure was variable. Each best response was a complete response, a partial response or progressive disease. The chain employs TRBV7-2 and TRBJ2-7; TRBD1 matches at 9 bases. This material consisted of peripheral blood mononuclear cells (PBMCs), taken before the second cycle of nivolumab. The sequence derives from a human donor with classical Hodgkin lymphoma. CDR3 bases: TGTGCCAGCAGTTGGGACAGGGTCTACGAGCAGTACTTC. This encodes CASSWDRVYEQYF.